The T cell receptor beta chain under discussion was sequenced for a study of T cell changes during pregnancy in multiple sclerosis. This CDR3 region has 15 residues. Germline assignment: CDR1 LNHNV and CDR2 YYDKDF (reference sequence). Trimming cost V 0 bases and J 2 bases, with 8 bases left between them. This clone was detected only once. Sequencing used immunoSEQ multiplex PCR; TCRdb keeps in-frame clones, though not all of them. The sample shows 70,000 or so clones, 91% of them seen only once. This chain connects TRBV15 to TRBJ1-3, with a weak D call TRBD1 (6 bases). The specimen was peripheral blood, collected in the third trimester of pregnancy. This TCR derives from a female donor in good health, enrolled as a control in a pregnancy study. The CDR3 region is CATSRDRGPGNTIYF. The CDR3 DNA follows: TGTGCCACCAGCAGAGACAGGGGACCTGGAAACACCATATATTTT.